This T cell receptor (beta chain) was sequenced during a study of blood T cell repertoires in COVID-19. Across the study: There were acute and convalescent COVID-19 samples, and they came from the United States, Italy and Spain.

It was during active infection that Seattle patients were enrolled and then longitudinally followed. Clones were sequenced by immunoSEQ multiplex PCR, and TCRdb holds only the in-frame ones, with some missing. This sample carries some 200,000 clones, 86% of them seen once, and the ten largest clones take 9.5% to 12%. The CDR3 contains 14 residues. Germline CDR1 SGDLS, CDR2 YYNGEE. V shed 3 bases and J shed 4 bases, with 13 bases lying between them. The rearrangement uses TRBV9 and TRBJ1-2; TRBD1 might be the D (5 bases). The receptor comes from a woman in her sixties with COVID-19, enrolled during active disease. The sequencing sample was made of peripheral blood. This CDR3 reads CASSAQDASYGYTF. Here the CDR3 DNA reads TGTGCCAGCAGCGCACAGGACGCCTCCTATGGCTACACCTTC.